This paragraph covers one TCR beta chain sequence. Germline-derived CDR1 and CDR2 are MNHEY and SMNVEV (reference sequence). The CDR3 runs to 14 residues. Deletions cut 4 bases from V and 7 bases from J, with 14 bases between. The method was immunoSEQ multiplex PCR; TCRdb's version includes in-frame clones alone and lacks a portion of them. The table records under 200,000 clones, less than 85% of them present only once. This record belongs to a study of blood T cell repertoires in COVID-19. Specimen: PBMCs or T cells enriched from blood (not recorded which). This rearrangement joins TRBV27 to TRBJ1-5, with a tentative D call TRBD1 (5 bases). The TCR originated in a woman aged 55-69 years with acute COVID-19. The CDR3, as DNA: TGTGCCAGCAGTTCACCAGGGTTGGGCCAGCCCCAGCATTTT. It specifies CASSSPGLGQPQHF.